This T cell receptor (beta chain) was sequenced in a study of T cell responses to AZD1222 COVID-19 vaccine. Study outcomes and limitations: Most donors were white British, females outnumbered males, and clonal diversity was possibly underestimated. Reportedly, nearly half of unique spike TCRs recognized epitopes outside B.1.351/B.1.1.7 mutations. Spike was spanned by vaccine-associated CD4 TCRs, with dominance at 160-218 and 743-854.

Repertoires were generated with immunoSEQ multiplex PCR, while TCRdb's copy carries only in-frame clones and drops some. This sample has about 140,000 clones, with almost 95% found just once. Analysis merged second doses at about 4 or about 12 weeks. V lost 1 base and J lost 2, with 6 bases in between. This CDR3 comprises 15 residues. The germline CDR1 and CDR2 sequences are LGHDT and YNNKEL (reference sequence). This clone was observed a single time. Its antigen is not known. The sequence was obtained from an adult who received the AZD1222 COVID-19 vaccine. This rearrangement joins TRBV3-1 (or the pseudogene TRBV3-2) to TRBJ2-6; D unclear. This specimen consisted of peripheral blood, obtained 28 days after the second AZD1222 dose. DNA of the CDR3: TGTGCCAGCAGCCAAGGGGCAGCTGGGGCCAACGTCCTGACTTTC. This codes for CASSQGAAGANVLTF.